Only a few counts were recorded for the clone carrying this T cell receptor beta chain. These data are taken from a study of early T cells in non-severe SARS-CoV-2 infection. Attachment of unique molecular identifiers was made to individual cDNA molecules. TCRdb fed the 5' RACE reads into MiXCR, producing one record per CDR3 protein. This table has 20,000 to 25,000 distinct CDR3 sequences, 5% to 5.5% appearing once. The germline V gene encodes CDR1 SGHVS and CDR2 FQNEAQ. V shed 3 bases, J shed 9 bases, and the junction held 7 bases outside the gene matches. This CDR3 region has 15 residues. Specimen: whole blood. This TCR was recovered from an adult who was a healthcare worker with PCR-confirmed SARS-CoV-2 infection or an uninfected control (not recorded which). The chain has TRBV7-8 and TRBJ2-1; TRBD2 agrees at 11 bases. Here the CDR3 reads CASSFRLAGFVEQFF. The CDR3 coding sequence is TGTGCCAGCAGCTTCCGACTAGCGGGATTTGTTGAGCAGTTCTTC. Full variable domain (outside the CDR3, taken from reference TRBV7-8 and TRBJ2-1): GAGVSQSPRYKVAKRGQDVALRCDPISGHVSLFWYQQALGQGPEFLTYFQNEAQLDKSGLPSDRFFAERPEGSVSTLKIQRTQQEDSAVYLCASSFRLAGFVEQFFGPGTRLTVL.